Below, one T cell receptor beta chain is given with its context. After removal of 5 bases from V and 3 bases from J, the junction contained 5 bases not matched to a gene. Germline V gives CDR1 MNHEY, CDR2 SVGAGI. The CDR3 has 14 residues. The data derive from a study of OX40 agonist ivuxolimab in advanced cancers. Profiling relied on immunoSEQ multiplex PCR, and the TCRdb table lists in-frame clones only, not all of them. Here the sample spans more than 50,000 clones, about 87% being singletons. The rearrangement links TRBV6-5 to TRBJ2-7; 9 bases fit TRBD1. This TCR derives from an adult with an advanced solid tumor such as melanoma, head and neck, liver or kidney cancer. The material sequenced was CD4+ or CD8+ T cells sorted from blood, taken in a trial of the OX40 agonist ivuxolimab. The CDR3 loop is CASSNRDRVYEQYF. The DNA of the CDR3 is TGTGCCAGCAGTAACCGGGACAGGGTCTACGAGCAGTACTTC.